The 30 T cell receptor beta chains below were found in one sample sequenced in a study of T cell changes during pregnancy in multiple sclerosis. Some clones are missing from TCRdb's copy, which holds only in-frame ones; the method was immunoSEQ multiplex PCR. Of tens of thousands of clones in the sample, roughly nine tenths are singletons; the top ten hold 2.5% to 3%. The sequences come from peripheral blood, collected in the third trimester of pregnancy. The receptors were gathered from a female donor in good health, enrolled as a control in a pregnancy study.

The chain recombines TRBV10-3 with TRBJ2-7, with 11 nucleotides matching TRBD1. This CDR3 has 16 residues. V gave up 6 bases and J gave up 5 bases; unmatched junction bases: 12. Germline CDR1 and CDR2: ENHRY and SYGVKD. The CDR3 loop reads CAIRGDGPGQGDEQYF. DNA of the CDR3: TGTGCCATCAGGGGGGACGGACCGGGACAGGGGGACGAGCAGTACTTC.

The chain joins TRBV10-3 to TRBJ2-2, with a possible D match to TRBD1 (6 bases). Trimming removed 7 bases at V and 1 base at J, with 10 bases between. CDR1 is ENHRY, CDR2 SYGVKD, per germline. The CDR3 totals 14 residues. DNA of the CDR3: TGTGCCATCAAGGGGGACCTGAACACCGGGGAGCTGTTTTTT. Protein sequence: CAIKGDLNTGELFF.

V usage is TRBV15 and J usage is TRBJ2-3; 9 nucleotides match TRBD2. V trimming: 0 bases; J trimming: 4 bases; junction bases outside the gene matches: 2. Germline values: CDR1 LNHNV, CDR2 YYDKDF (reference sequence). This CDR3 has 15 amino acids. CDR3 residues: CATSREAGGPDTQYF. The DNA of the CDR3 is TGTGCCACCAGCAGAGAAGCGGGGGGCCCAGATACGCAGTATTTT.

The chain employs TRBV5-1 and TRBJ1-1, with 10 bases that match TRBD1. V trimming: 7 bases; J trimming: 5 bases; junction bases outside the gene matches: 11. The germline gives CDR1 SGHRS, CDR2 YFSETQ. This CDR3 region has 15 residues. CDR3 sequence (DNA): TGCGCCAGCGGAAGACAGGGGGCAAAAGGGACTGAAGCTTTCTTT. It is translated as CASGRQGAKGTEAFF.

This clone occurred once. The CDR3: CASRSGPPLVPQHF. For the CDR3, the DNA is TGTGCCAGCCGGTCTGGGCCTCCCCTTGTTCCCCAGCATTTT. The genes are TRBV28 and TRBJ1-5; unclear D gene. This CDR3 has 14 amino acids. V lost 8 bases and J lost 10, with 21 bases in between. Per the germline V gene, CDR1 is MDHEN and CDR2 is SYDVKM.

This CDR3 reads CATSRRSLANEKLFF. DNA for the CDR3: TGTGCCACCAGCAGACGGAGCCTTGCTAATGAAAAACTGTTTTTT. The chain combines TRBV15 with TRBJ1-4; D unresolved. V lost 2 bases and J 3 bases, leaving 10 bases between the germline ends. CDR3 length equals 15 residues. Germline V gives CDR1 LNHNV, CDR2 YYDKDF (reference sequence).

This chain uses TRBV6-1 with TRBJ1-2; TRBD1 aligns across 7 bases. The CDR3 extends over 15 amino acids. CDR1 MNHNS and CDR2 SASEGT come from the germline V gene. With V trimmed by 4 bases and J by 0 bases, 5 bases remained unmatched. CDR3 bases: TGTGCCAGCAGTGGTGGGACAGCCTCTAACTATGGCTACACCTTC. Residues: CASSGGTASNYGYTF.

The chain couples TRBV2 to TRBJ1-1; D uncertain. V lost 2 bases to trimming and J lost 6 bases, with 10 bases between them. Germline lookup yields CDR1 SNHLY and CDR2 FYNNEI. The CDR3 totals 13 residues. Here the CDR3 reads CASSERQVSEAFF. The DNA of the CDR3 is TGTGCCAGCAGTGAACGGCAGGTGTCTGAAGCTTTCTTT. Full variable domain (outside the CDR3, taken from reference TRBV2 and TRBJ1-1): EPEVTQTPSHQVTQMGQEVILRCVPISNHLYFYWYRQILGQKVEFLVSFYNNEISEKSEIFDDQFSVERPDGSNFTLKIRSTKLEDSAMYFCASSERQVSEAFFGQGTRLTVV.

This clone was recorded only once. The sample carries other DNA sequences with the same CDR3. The chain carries TRBV2 and TRBJ2-1; D is ambiguous. CDR1 and CDR2 (germline): SNHLY, FYNNEI. CDR3 size: 14 residues. V lost 2 bases to trimming and J lost 2 bases, with 7 bases between them. In DNA form, the CDR3 reads TGTGCCAGCAGTGAATTGACTGCCTACAATGAGCAGTTCTTC. Translation: CASSELTAYNEQFF.

The V call is TRBV4-2, the J call TRBJ2-3, with D possibly being TRBD1 (5 bases). The CDR3 runs to 15 residues. From germline, CDR1 is LGHNA and CDR2 YNFKEQ. V dropped 1 base and J dropped 0 bases, with 8 bases sitting between them. CDR3 coding DNA: TGTGCCAGCAGCCAAGGACAGACAAGCACAGATACGCAGTATTTT. Its translation is CASSQGQTSTDTQYF.

The chain combines TRBV11-2 with TRBJ1-3; no firm D call. Trimming took 0 bases from V and 2 from J, leaving 11 bases between them. Germline CDR1 and CDR2: SGHAT and FQNNGV. This CDR3 contains 16 residues. DNA of the CDR3: TGTGCCAGCAGCTTAGATAAGGGAGGTACTGGAAACACCATATATTTT. Its protein product is CASSLDKGGTGNTIYF. The full variable domain, in which reference TRBV11-2 and TRBJ1-3 provide the parts outside the CDR3, is EAGVAQSPRYKIIEKRQSVAFWCNPISGHATLYWYQQILGQGPKLLIQFQNNGVVDDSQLPKDRFSAERLKGVDSTLKIQPAKLEDSAVYLCASSLDKGGTGNTIYFGEGSWLTVV.

The chain couples TRBV7-3 to TRBJ2-1; tentative D call: TRBD2 (7 bases). CDR3 size: 15 residues. Germline CDR1 and CDR2: SGHTA and FQGTGA. The germline V and J ends were trimmed by 2 bases and 8 bases, with 16 bases remaining between them. The CDR3 coding sequence is TGTGCCAGCAGCTTAGGGGGCGGGAGTTGGGATGAGCAGTTCTTC. It is translated as CASSLGGGSWDEQFF.

The rearrangement uses TRBV4-2 and TRBJ1-5, with TRBD1 matching 9 bases. Germline-derived CDR1 and CDR2 are LGHNA and YNFKEQ. V dropped 0 bases and J dropped 3; count of bases not matched to a gene: 12. The CDR3 runs 19 residues. CDR3 residues: CASSQDGQGKWKFNQPQHF. CDR3 in DNA: TGTGCCAGCAGCCAAGACGGACAGGGGAAATGGAAATTCAATCAGCCCCAGCATTTT.

This CDR3 is CASSFMGRSPLHF. CDR3 DNA sequence: TGTGCCAGCAGCTTCATGGGGCGGTCACCCCTCCACTTT. V gene TRBV7-2 combines with J gene TRBJ1-6, with a weak D call TRBD1 (5 bases). The CDR3 sequence is 13 residues long. The germline V gene has CDR1 SGHTA and CDR2 FQGNSA. V was cut by 3 bases and J by 10 bases, with 10 bases left in between.

This chain joins TRBV19 and TRBJ1-2, with 7 bases matching TRBD1. With V trimmed by 6 bases and J by 4 bases, 11 bases remained unmatched. Germline V gene sequence: CDR1 LNHDA, CDR2 SQIVND (reference sequence). The CDR3 length is 15 residues. CDR3 nucleotides: TGTGCCAGTAGCCACCTAGGGGGCGATGGCTATGGCTACACCTTC. This encodes CASSHLGGDGYGYTF. The full variable domain, with the rest looked up from reference TRBV19 and TRBJ1-2, is DGGITQSPKYLFRKEGQNVTLSCEQNLNHDAMYWYRQDPGQGLRLIYYSQIVNDFQKGDIAEGYSVSREKKESFPLTVTSAQKNPTAFYLCASSHLGGDGYGYTFGSGTRLTVV.

The chain carries TRBV7-2 and TRBJ2-7; the match to TRBD2 covers 13 bases. Germline V lookup: CDR1 SGHTA, CDR2 FQGNSA. The CDR3 extends over 15 amino acids. With V trimmed by 5 bases and J by 10 bases, 11 bases remained unmatched. The chain's CDR3 is CASSPPGTSGITQYF. CDR3 nucleotide sequence: TGTGCCAGCAGCCCCCCCGGGACTAGCGGGATAACCCAGTACTTC.

Points on this clone: A read error may account for a junction end that differs from germline. The chain carries TRBV5-3 and TRBJ1-2; 7 nucleotides match TRBD1. TRBV5-3 is assigned to the ORF class and has an uncertain function. CDR3 length equals 14 residues. DNA for the CDR3: TGTGCCAGAGATGTGATTCGGGACAGCCTCTTTCATCCCTTC. Translating gives CARDVIRDSLFHPF.

This chain links TRBV10-3 with TRBJ1-1; 7 positions match TRBD1. The trim removed 8 bases at V and 2 bases at J, leaving 8 bases unmatched. There are 14 residues in the CDR3. Germline V lookup: CDR1 ENHRY, CDR2 SYGVKD. CDR3 DNA: TGTGCCATCGGTTCTACAGGGGCAAACACTGAAGCTTTCTTT. It translates to CAIGSTGANTEAFF.

This clone turned up a few times. The chain recombines TRBV30 with TRBJ2-7; the match to TRBD2 covers 8 bases. Germline CDR1 and CDR2: GTSNPN and SVGIG (reference sequence). This CDR3 is 13 amino acids long. V gave up 2 bases and J gave up 4 bases; unmatched junction bases: 4. The CDR3 coding sequence is TGTGCCTGGAGTCCGTCGGGGGGGTACGAGCAGTACTTC. It is translated as CAWSPSGGYEQYF.

The J gene is TRBJ2-1, the V gene TRBV18; 10 nucleotides align to TRBD1. Trimming removed 5 bases from V and 7 bases from J; junction bases left unmatched: 5. The CDR3 has 14 amino acids. CDR1 KGHSH and CDR2 LQKENI come from the germline V gene. CDR3 coding DNA: TGTGCCAGCTCATTCCGGGACAGGGGAAATGAGCAGTTCTTC. Translation: CASSFRDRGNEQFF. The variable domain in full, with the rest retrieved from reference TRBV18 and TRBJ2-1, is NAGVMQNPRHLVRRRGQEARLRCSPMKGHSHVYWYRQLPEEGLKFMVYLQKENIIDESGMPKERFSAEFPKEGPSILRIQQVVRGDSAAYFCASSFRDRGNEQFFGPGTRLTVL.

V is TRBV7-9 and J is TRBJ2-5; the D is unclear. The V and J ends lost 1 base and 5 bases respectively, with 14 bases between them. Germline CDR1 and CDR2: SEHNR and FQNEAQ (reference sequence). The CDR3 has 15 amino acids. CDR3 in DNA: TGTGCCAGCAGCTTAGTTTACACGTTCGGGGAGACCCAGTACTTC. Its translation: CASSLVYTFGETQYF.

As to this clone: A read error may produce the germline difference seen at one junction end. The rearrangement links TRBV7-7 to TRBJ2-3, with TRBD2 identical over 10 bases. Germline loops: CDR1 SSHAT, CDR2 FNYEAQ (reference sequence). CDR3 length: 16 amino acids. CDR3 residues: CASSPLAGSSTDTQYF. Written as DNA, the CDR3 is TGTGCTAGCAGCCCACTAGCGGGGTCTAGCACAGATACGCAGTATTTT.

The chain combines TRBV4-3 with TRBJ2-1; 10 bases are shared with TRBD2. This CDR3 spans 16 amino acids. Looked up from germline, CDR1 is LGHNA and CDR2 is YSLEER. J was trimmed by 3 bases and V by 3 bases; bases with no gene match: 5. The CDR3 loop reads CASSHGLAGVYNEQFF. CDR3 in DNA: TGCGCCAGCAGCCACGGCCTAGCGGGAGTCTACAATGAGCAGTTCTTC.

The V gene is TRBV6-5, the J gene TRBJ2-2; maybe TRBD1 (6 bases). V was clipped by 6 bases and J by 4 bases, with 12 bases between them. The CDR3 is made up of 14 amino acids. CDR1 is MNHEY and CDR2 is SVGAGI in the germline V gene. CDR3 nucleotide sequence: TGTGCCAGCAGATGGACAGAGAGCACCGGGGAGCTGTTTTTT. Translating it yields CASRWTESTGELFF.

This clone was seen once. The V and J genes are TRBV11-1 and TRBJ1-1; TRBD1 matches 9 bases. J was trimmed by 1 base and V by 5 bases; bases with no gene match: 11. The germline CDR1 and CDR2 sequences are SGHAT and FQDESV (reference sequence). The CDR3 length is 17 residues. The CDR3 region has the DNA TGTGCCAGCAGCCCCGGACAGGGGTACGTCGGGAACACTGAAGCTTTCTTT. This encodes CASSPGQGYVGNTEAFF.

This chain links TRBV11-3 with TRBJ2-3, with a tentative D call TRBD2 (5 bases). V lost 6 bases and J 1 base, leaving 14 bases between the germline ends. Germline assignment: CDR1 SGHNT and CDR2 YENEEA. CDR3 length: 15 amino acids. The CDR3 spells CASRRTASRTDTQYF. The CDR3 DNA sequence: TGTGCCAGCAGGAGGACTGCCTCGCGCACAGATACGCAGTATTTT.

Only one count was recorded for this clone. V gene TRBV6-1 combines with J gene TRBJ2-3; TRBD2 is a possible D gene (6 bases). The V gene's germline CDR1 is MNHNS and CDR2 SASEGT. Deletions cut 3 bases from V and 2 bases from J, with 12 bases between. The CDR3 extends over 15 amino acids. The CDR3 DNA reads as TGTGCCAGCAGTGATCGGGGACTTCTCACAGATACGCAGTATTTT. It is translated as CASSDRGLLTDTQYF.

The V call is TRBV6-4, the J call TRBJ2-2; 9 nucleotides match TRBD1. Germline V gene sequence: CDR1 MRHNA, CDR2 SNTAGT. Trimming at V came to 3 bases and at J to 1 base, leaving 0 bases not matched to a gene. CDR3 length: 15 residues. The chain's CDR3 is CASSEGQGNTGELFF. CDR3 in DNA: TGTGCCAGCAGTGAGGGACAGGGGAACACCGGGGAGCTGTTTTTT.

The chain uses TRBV28 and TRBJ2-2; D perhaps matches TRBD1 (5 bases). CDR3 length: 16 amino acids. Trimming stripped 3 bases from V and 1 base from J, with 12 bases between. Germline lookup yields CDR1 MDHEN and CDR2 SYDVKM. This chain's CDR3 is CASSFLDNRNTGELFF. CDR3 nucleotide sequence: TGTGCCAGCAGTTTCCTGGACAACCGGAACACCGGGGAGCTGTTTTTT.

The chain is built from TRBV9 and TRBJ1-5; D ambiguous. Between the trimmed V and J ends, which lost 0 bases and 7 bases, there was a span of 11 bases. CDR3 size: 14 residues. Per the germline V gene, CDR1 is SGDLS and CDR2 is YYNGEE. Written as DNA, the CDR3 is TGTGCCAGCAGCGTAGGTGACACGACGCAGCCCCAGCATTTT. This codes for CASSVGDTTQPQHF.